This passage covers 14 T cell receptor beta chains from one sample sequenced in a study of blood T cell repertoires in COVID-19. This table comes from immunoSEQ multiplex PCR, and its TCRdb copy is limited to in-frame clones, with some not included. The data hold about 160,000 clones, with 75% to 85% observed a single time. Sequenced sample: PBMCs or T cells enriched from blood (not recorded which). All receptors come from an older woman who had recovered from COVID-19.

This chain uses TRBV19 with TRBJ2-7; the D is unclear. The CDR3 covers 13 residues. Germline assignment: CDR1 LNHDA and CDR2 SQIVND (reference sequence). Trimming shortened V by 5 bases and J by 3 bases, and 11 bases separated the two germline ends. The CDR3 protein is CASSVHRDYEQYF. The CDR3 DNA sequence: TGTGCCAGTAGTGTCCACAGAGACTACGAGCAGTACTTC.

The V gene is TRBV5-8, the J gene TRBJ2-3; D might be TRBD1 (5 bases). The germline V and J ends were trimmed by 3 bases and 3 bases, with 8 bases remaining between them. The CDR3 length is 13 residues. CDR1 and CDR2 (germline): SGHTS, YDEGEE. Here the CDR3 DNA reads TGTGCCAGCAGCTCCCAGGGTACAGATACGCAGTATTTT. It specifies CASSSQGTDTQYF.

This chain uses TRBV3-1 (or the pseudogene TRBV3-2) with TRBJ2-5; TRBD2 is a possible D gene (7 bases). Trimming removed 4 bases at V and 2 bases at J, with 14 bases between. Germline V lookup: CDR1 LGHDT, CDR2 YNNKEL (reference sequence). The CDR3 sequence is 15 residues long. Written as DNA, the CDR3 is TGTGCCAGCAGCCGGGGGGGGCGCCGGCAAGAGACCCAGTACTTC. Amino acid sequence: CASSRGGRRQETQYF.

This rearrangement joins TRBV7-9 to TRBJ1-4; tentatively, D is TRBD1 (6 bases). V lost 8 bases and J lost 4, with 11 bases in between. Per germline, CDR1 SEHNR and CDR2 FQNEAQ (reference sequence). This CDR3 is built from 13 residues. CDR3 nucleotides: TGTGCCAGCGTGCAGGGGAATAATGAAAAACTGTTTTTT. It codes for CASVQGNNEKLFF.

This clone was recorded only once. The chain employs TRBV19 and TRBJ2-7; D perhaps matches TRBD1 (5 bases). V was trimmed by 3 bases and J by 5 bases, leaving 11 bases between them. The CDR3 runs to 13 residues. Germline V gives CDR1 LNHDA, CDR2 SQIVND (reference sequence). This CDR3 reads CASSMQGRHEQYF. The CDR3 DNA sequence: TGTGCCAGTAGTATGCAGGGTCGACACGAGCAGTACTTC.

This rearrangement joins TRBV5-6 to TRBJ1-4; 8 bases match TRBD1. The CDR3 is 14 residues long. The ends lost 3 bases at V and 6 bases at J; junction bases unmatched: 4. In germline, CDR1 is SGHDT, CDR2 YYEEEE. CDR3 loop: CASSYQGADEKLFF. The CDR3 bases are TGTGCCAGCAGCTATCAGGGGGCGGATGAAAAACTGTTTTTT.

This clone was seen a single time. CDR3 in amino acids: CASSQKTGFRSFDTEAFF. The CDR3 DNA is TGCGCCAGCAGCCAAAAGACAGGGTTCCGTTCTTTTGACACTGAAGCTTTCTTT. The V and J genes are TRBV4-1 and TRBJ1-1; 7 bases map to TRBD1. The CDR3 extends over 18 amino acids. Germline CDR1 is MGHRA and CDR2 is YSYEKL. The V gene end was trimmed by 2 bases and the J gene end by 3 bases; junction bases not matched to a gene: 15.

This sequence joins TRBV5-1 and TRBJ1-2; 8 nucleotides align to TRBD1. The CDR3 runs to 15 residues. The junction had 14 bases not matched to a gene; V was cut back by 5 bases and J by 8 bases. CDR1 and CDR2 (germline): SGHRS, YFSETQ. The CDR3: CASRVGQGPRSGYTF. For the CDR3, the DNA is TGCGCCAGCAGGGTCGGACAGGGCCCTAGGTCCGGCTACACCTTC.

CDR3: CASSFALGGCRNSPLHF. As DNA, the CDR3 is TGTGCCAGCAGCTTTGCATTGGGGGGATGTCGTAATTCACCCCTCCACTTT. V gene TRBV12-1 combines with J gene TRBJ1-6. TRBV12-1 is a recognized pseudogene. The CDR3 contains 17 residues.

The sample holds a few counts of this clone. The chain carries TRBV7-2 and TRBJ2-6, with D unresolved. V was trimmed by 5 bases and J by 1 base, leaving 15 bases between them. The germline V gene encodes CDR1 SGHTA and CDR2 FQGNSA. This CDR3 region has 17 residues. DNA for the CDR3: TGTGCCAGCAGCCTCGCCGTGGCAGGATCTGGGGCCAACGTCCTGACTTTC. Protein product: CASSLAVAGSGANVLTF.

A single count supports this clone. The chain uses TRBV18 and TRBJ2-1; 7 positions match TRBD2. Germline loops: CDR1 KGHSH, CDR2 LQKENI. This CDR3 spans 15 amino acids. After removal of 4 bases from V and 5 bases from J, the junction contained 8 bases not matched to a gene. In nucleotides, the CDR3 is TGTGCCAGCTCACGGGTCGGGGGGACTAACAATGAGCAGTTCTTC. This encodes CASSRVGGTNNEQFF.

The chain combines TRBV6-6 with TRBJ2-1; TRBD1 is a possible D gene (6 bases). This CDR3 comprises 14 residues. V dropped 7 bases and J dropped 4 bases, with 14 bases sitting between them. Per the germline V gene, CDR1 is MNHNY and CDR2 is SVGAGI (reference sequence). CDR3 sequence reads: CASKPGTRYNEQFF. The CDR3 bases are TGTGCCAGCAAGCCCGGGACAAGGTACAATGAGCAGTTCTTC.

The CDR3 sequence: CAWSVSGNTIYF. CDR3 sequence (DNA): TGTGCCTGGAGCGTAAGCGGAAACACCATATATTTT. The chain recombines TRBV30 with TRBJ1-3; D uncertain. Between the trimmed V and J ends, which lost 3 bases and 4 bases, there was a span of 7 bases. The CDR3 runs to 12 residues. The germline gives CDR1 GTSNPN, CDR2 SVGIG (reference sequence). The complete variable domain, with remaining parts taken from reference TRBV30 and TRBJ1-3, reads SQTIHQWPATLVQPVGSPLSLECTVEGTSNPNLYWYRQAAGRGLQLLFYSVGIGQISSEVPQNLSASRPQDRQFILSSKKLLLSDSGFYLCAWSVSGNTIYFGEGSWLTVV.

The chain employs TRBV10-2 and TRBJ1-1; D remains unclear. With 9 bases removed from V and 6 bases from J, the gap between germline ends came to 8 bases. The CDR3 has 10 amino acids. In germline, CDR1 is WSHSY, CDR2 SAAADI. CDR3 amino acids: CARQWPEAFF. Here the CDR3 DNA reads TGCGCCAGACAGTGGCCTGAAGCTTTCTTT.